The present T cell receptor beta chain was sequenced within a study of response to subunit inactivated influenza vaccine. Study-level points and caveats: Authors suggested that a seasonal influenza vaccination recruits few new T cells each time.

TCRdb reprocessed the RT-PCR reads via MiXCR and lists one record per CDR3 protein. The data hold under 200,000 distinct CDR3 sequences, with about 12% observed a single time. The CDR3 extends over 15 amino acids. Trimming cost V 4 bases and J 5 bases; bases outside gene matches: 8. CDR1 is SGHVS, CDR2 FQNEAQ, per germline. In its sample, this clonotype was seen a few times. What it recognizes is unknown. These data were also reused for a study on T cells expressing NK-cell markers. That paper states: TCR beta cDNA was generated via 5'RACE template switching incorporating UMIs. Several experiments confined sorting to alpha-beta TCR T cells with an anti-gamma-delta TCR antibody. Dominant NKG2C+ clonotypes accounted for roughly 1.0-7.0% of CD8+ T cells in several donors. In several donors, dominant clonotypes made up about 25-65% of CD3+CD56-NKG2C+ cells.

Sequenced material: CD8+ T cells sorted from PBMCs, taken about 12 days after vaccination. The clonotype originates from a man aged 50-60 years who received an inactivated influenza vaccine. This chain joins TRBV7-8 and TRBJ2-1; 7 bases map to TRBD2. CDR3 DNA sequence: TGTGCCAGCAGCTCTTCCACTAGCGCCCACAATGAGCAGTTCTTC. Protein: CASSSSTSAHNEQFF.